The 23 T cell receptor beta chains reported below all come from one sample, sequenced in a study of T cell responses to AZD1222 COVID-19 vaccine. Measured with immunoSEQ multiplex PCR; TCRdb has only the in-frame clones, and not every one. The sample yields under 150,000 clones, around nine tenths seen once. The starting material was peripheral blood, obtained on day 0 of AZD1222 vaccination. These receptors were obtained from an adult in good health.

V gene TRBV25-1 combines with J gene TRBJ2-2; the D gene is possibly TRBD1 (6 bases). V dropped 4 bases and J dropped 0 bases, with 9 bases sitting between them. Germline CDR1 and CDR2: MGHDK and SYGVNS. This CDR3 region has 15 residues. In DNA form, the CDR3 reads TGTGCCAGCAGTGGCAGGGGTTCGAACACCGGGGAGCTGTTTTTT. Amino acids: CASSGRGSNTGELFF.

V and J are TRBV5-1 and TRBJ2-1, with D perhaps TRBD1 (6 bases). This CDR3 contains 17 residues. V was trimmed by 3 bases and J by 5 bases, leaving 21 bases between them. CDR1 is SGHRS and CDR2 is YFSETQ in the germline V gene. CDR3 coding DNA: TGCGCCAGCAGCTGGAAGACAGGCCCCTTTGTCGACAATGAGCAGTTCTTC. Protein: CASSWKTGPFVDNEQFF.

The chain joins TRBV4-1 to TRBJ2-5; TRBD2 might be the D (7 bases). The germline V gene encodes CDR1 MGHRA and CDR2 YSYEKL. The CDR3 spans 17 residues. The ends were cut back, 2 bases at V and 7 bases at J, with 23 bases in the middle. This CDR3 is CASSQSKGGGPRGTQYF. CDR3 sequence (DNA): TGCGCCAGCAGCCAATCCAAAGGGGGAGGGCCTAGAGGGACCCAGTACTTC.

The rearrangement joins TRBV30 to TRBJ1-5, with D maybe TRBD1 (5 bases). V was shortened by 0 bases and J by 4 bases, with 13 bases between the two germline ends. The CDR3 runs 15 residues. The germline gives CDR1 GTSNPN, CDR2 SVGIG (reference sequence). The CDR3 loop is CAWSVQTALNQPQHF. The CDR3 coding sequence is TGTGCCTGGAGTGTACAGACAGCTCTTAATCAGCCCCAGCATTTT.

J is TRBJ1-5 and V is TRBV30, with D perhaps matching TRBD1 (5 bases). There are 15 residues in the CDR3. CDR1 GTSNPN and CDR2 SVGIG come from the germline V gene (reference sequence). Trimming pared 2 bases from V and 0 bases from J, leaving 11 bases between. The CDR3 DNA follows: TGTGCCTGGAGTTTGGGGGATGATAGCAATCAGCCCCAGCATTTT. Translating gives CAWSLGDDSNQPQHF.

This chain links TRBV25-1 with TRBJ2-2; 7 bases are shared with TRBD1. CDR1 and CDR2 (germline): MGHDK, SYGVNS. The V gene end was trimmed by 3 bases and the J gene end by 4 bases; junction bases not matched to a gene: 8. The CDR3 totals 16 residues. CDR3 sequence: CASSDRDRVSTGELFF. DNA for the CDR3: TGTGCCAGCAGTGACCGCGACAGGGTCAGCACCGGGGAGCTGTTTTTT.

The chain employs TRBV3-1 (or the pseudogene TRBV3-2) and TRBJ2-3, with 16 bases aligning to TRBD2. With V trimmed by 4 bases and J by 4 bases, 5 bases remained unmatched. The germline CDR1 and CDR2 sequences are LGHDT and YNNKEL (reference sequence). The CDR3 consists of 17 residues. The chain's CDR3 is CASSPGTSGRAPDTQYF. The CDR3 DNA follows: TGTGCCAGCAGCCCCGGGACTAGCGGGAGGGCCCCAGATACGCAGTATTTT.

This rearrangement joins TRBV7-9 to TRBJ1-1; TRBD1 might be the D (5 bases). The CDR3 covers 13 residues. V was trimmed by 5 bases and J by 11 bases, leaving 18 bases between them. Germline CDR1 and CDR2: SEHNR and FQNEAQ (reference sequence). The chain's CDR3 is CASSLNGAGRAFF. In DNA, the CDR3 is TGTGCCAGCAGCCTCAACGGGGCAGGGAGGGCTTTCTTT.

V usage is TRBV27 and J usage is TRBJ1-2; D is uncertain. This CDR3 comprises 14 residues. Germline V gives CDR1 MNHEY, CDR2 SMNVEV (reference sequence). Trimming pared 4 bases from V and 1 base from J, leaving 10 bases between. CDR3 bases: TGTGCCAGCAGTTCCTCGCCGTATAACTATGGCTACACCTTC. Translating it yields CASSSSPYNYGYTF.

CDR3 nucleotide sequence: TGCGCCAGCAGCTTGGCGGGACAGAGGGCGGGCGAGCAGTACTTC. Translation: CASSLAGQRAGEQYF. The V gene is TRBV5-1, the J gene TRBJ2-7; 7 bases fit TRBD1. The germline V gene encodes CDR1 SGHRS and CDR2 YFSETQ. The CDR3 has 15 residues. V shed 0 bases and J 6 bases; nucleotides not matched to a gene: 9.

This clone was counted a single time. The V call is TRBV6-5, the J call TRBJ1-2; tentative D call: TRBD1 (6 bases). This CDR3 spans 15 amino acids. Trimming took off 5 bases at V and 2 bases at J, with 15 bases between the two ends. Germline CDR1 is MNHEY and CDR2 is SVGAGI. The CDR3 nucleotides read TGTGCCAGCAGTCAGGGAGGGCAGGGGAACTATGGCTACACCTTC. Amino acid sequence: CASSQGGQGNYGYTF.

The V and J genes are TRBV4-2 and TRBJ2-6; D ambiguous. The CDR3 is 20 residues long. Germline-derived CDR1 and CDR2 are LGHNA and YNFKEQ. Trimming cost V 0 bases and J 0 bases, with 18 bases left between them. CDR3 region: CASSQDEVNIGHSGANVLTF. Here the CDR3 DNA reads TGTGCCAGCAGCCAAGATGAGGTGAACATTGGTCACTCTGGGGCCAACGTCCTGACTTTC.

This chain connects TRBV30 to TRBJ2-6; the match to TRBD1 covers 9 bases. The germline CDR1 and CDR2 sequences are GTSNPN and SVGIG (reference sequence). CDR3 length: 18 residues. V lost 0 bases and J lost 0; bases outside the gene matches: 6. The CDR3 here is CAWSVPGQGISGANVLTF. The CDR3 DNA sequence: TGTGCCTGGAGTGTGCCGGGACAGGGCATCTCTGGGGCCAACGTCCTGACTTTC.

The rearrangement joins TRBV1 to TRBJ2-2. TRBV1 is shown as a pseudogene. CDR3 length: 15 residues. For the CDR3, the DNA is TGCACCAGCAGCCTTTCCGGGCCTTTCACCGGGGAGCTGTTTTTT. It encodes CTSSLSGPFTGELFF.

The chain combines TRBV19 with TRBJ1-6; the D gene is possibly TRBD1 (5 bases). Germline CDR1 reads LNHDA; CDR2 reads SQIVND (reference sequence). This CDR3 has 13 residues. The germline V and J ends were trimmed by 9 bases and 5 bases, with 11 bases remaining between them. CDR3 region: CASQSRDNSPLHF. The DNA of the CDR3 is TGTGCCAGCCAGAGCAGGGATAATTCACCCCTCCACTTT.

This sequence joins TRBV20-1 and TRBJ2-2; no reliable D call. Trimming removed 3 bases from V and 5 bases from J, with 7 bases in between. This CDR3 is built from 12 residues. Germline CDR1 is DFQATT and CDR2 is SNEGSKA (reference sequence). The CDR3 loop is CSASHGTGELFF. CDR3 sequence (DNA): TGCAGTGCTAGTCACGGAACCGGGGAGCTGTTTTTT.

The chain employs TRBV19 and TRBJ1-2; D perhaps matches TRBD1 (5 bases). The CDR3 contains 13 residues. The ends were cut back, 7 bases at V and 3 bases at J, with 12 bases in the middle. CDR1 is LNHDA and CDR2 is SQIVND in the germline V gene (reference sequence). CDR3 residues: CASNPGLHYGYTF. The CDR3 DNA is TGTGCCAGTAATCCGGGGCTTCACTATGGCTACACCTTC.

The rearrangement uses TRBV10-3 and TRBJ1-2; 7 nucleotides agree with TRBD1. This CDR3 spans 15 amino acids. Looked up from germline, CDR1 is ENHRY and CDR2 is SYGVKD. J was trimmed by 4 bases and V by 6 bases; bases with no gene match: 11. The CDR3 sequence is CAIRPDRDFPYGYTF. The CDR3 nucleotides are TGTGCCATCAGGCCCGACAGGGATTTTCCCTATGGCTACACCTTC.

The V call is TRBV6-6, the J call TRBJ2-7; tentative D call: TRBD2 (6 bases). CDR3 length: 14 amino acids. V lost 2 bases and J 1 base, leaving 9 bases between the germline ends. Germline CDR1 reads MNHNY; CDR2 reads SVGAGI (reference sequence). The CDR3 coding sequence is TGTGCCAGCAGTTACCTCGGGAGATCCTACGAGCAGTACTTC. Residues: CASSYLGRSYEQYF.

The V gene is TRBV5-1, the J gene TRBJ2-2; D might be TRBD1 (5 bases). V was pared by 4 bases and J by 2 bases, with 15 bases between. The CDR3 loop spans 16 amino acids. Germline V gene sequence: CDR1 SGHRS, CDR2 YFSETQ. The CDR3 DNA is TGCGCCAGCAGCCCTATTGTTAGGACAAACACCGGGGAGCTGTTTTTT. This codes for CASSPIVRTNTGELFF.

The genes are TRBV5-1 and TRBJ2-7; D unresolved. The V gene's germline CDR1 is SGHRS and CDR2 YFSETQ. CDR3 size: 12 residues. Trimming removed 4 bases at V and 2 bases at J, with 7 bases between. The CDR3 reads CASSPRPYEQYF. The CDR3 nucleotides are TGCGCCAGCAGCCCTAGACCCTACGAGCAGTACTTC. Based on the CDR3 plus reference TRBV5-1 and TRBJ2-7, the full variable domain is KAGVTQTPRYLIKTRGQQVTLSCSPISGHRSVSWYQQTPGQGLQFLFEYFSETQRNKGNFPGRFSGRQFSNSRSEMNVSTLELGDSALYLCASSPRPYEQYFGPGTRLTVT.

In this sample, this clone turned up once. The chain joins TRBV6-5 to TRBJ1-2, with 9 bases lining up with TRBD1. Trimming at V came to 2 bases and at J to 3 bases, leaving 7 bases not matched to a gene. From germline, CDR1 is MNHEY and CDR2 SVGAGI. CDR3 size: 16 residues. The CDR3 nucleotides are TGTGCCAGCAGTTACGTCGGACAGGGGTTCGACTATGGCTACACCTTC. As protein: CASSYVGQGFDYGYTF.

The rearrangement uses TRBV6-1 and TRBJ1-5, with D possibly TRBD1 on 5 matching bases. This CDR3 is 14 amino acids long. Trimming took 3 bases from V and 3 from J, leaving 9 bases between them. The germline V gene has CDR1 MNHNS and CDR2 SASEGT. The CDR3: CASSEKGPNQPQHF. In DNA form, the CDR3 reads TGTGCCAGCAGTGAGAAGGGACCCAATCAGCCCCAGCATTTT.